Listed below are T cell receptor beta chains from one sample, sequenced in a study of blood T cells in healthy people across ages. In TCRdb, the 5' RACE reads were re-called with MiXCR into one record per CDR3 protein. This sample yields 650,000 to 1,000,000 distinct CDR3 sequences, of which around 36% are seen a single time; about an eighth belongs to the top ten. The sample consisted of blood. Receptor source: a man aged 18 to 35 in good health. Each CDR3 is given with its conserved first and last residue. A D gene is named only where the DNA matches it firmly. Part of the rows lack a size; the others show once, few, many or a class for expanded clones.

>TRBD1|TRBV10-3|-|TRBJ2-5
TGTGCCATCAGTGAGTCTGGACAGGGTTACAATGAGCAGTACTTC
CAISESGQGYNEQYF
>TRBD2|TRBV27|-|TRBJ2-2
TGTGCCAGCAGGCGGACTAGCGGGGGGGGTACCGGGGAGCTGTTTTTT
CASRRTSGGGTGELFF
>-|TRBV4-2|many|TRBJ2-3
TGTGCCAGCAGCCAAGATGGGAGCTTCACAGATACGCAGTATTTT
CASSQDGSFTDTQYF
>TRBD2|TRBV7-8|many|TRBJ2-3
TGTGCCAGCAGCTCCGGGACTAGCGGGGGAAAGAGCACAGATACGCAGTATTTT
CASSSGTSGGKSTDTQYF
>-|TRBV6-4|many|TRBJ2-3
TGTGCCACCGGGGGCGAGGGGACAGATACGCAGTATTTT
CATGGEGTDTQYF
>-|TRBV6-6|few|TRBJ1-2
TGTGCCAGCCATCTGGGAGGGCGGCGTGGCTACACCTTC
CASHLGGRRGYTF
>TRBD1|TRBV6-5|few|TRBJ2-1
TGTGCCAGCAGTTTCAGGGGGCCCCATTATTACAATGAGCAGTTCTTC
CASSFRGPHYYNEQFF
>-|TRBV12-3/TRBV12-4|-|TRBJ2-5
TGTGCCAGCAGTTTAACTCGGGGAGAGGGCCGGCAGACCCGGTACTTC
CASSLTRGEGRQTRYF
>TRBD2|TRBV20-1|-|TRBJ2-1
TGCAGTGTTCACCCGGGACTAACTCTTGATGAGCAGTTCTTC
CSVHPGLTLDEQFF
>TRBD2|TRBV10-2|-|TRBJ2-1
TGCGCCAGCAGTGATCCCGGGAGGAGCGGGGGGGCCAAATACAATGAGCAGTTCTTC
CASSDPGRSGGAKYNEQFF
>-|TRBV29-1|many|TRBJ2-5
TGCAGCGGAAGATCCGGGACCGCAAGGGAGACCCAGTACTTC
CSGRSGTARETQYF
>-|TRBV6-5|-|TRBJ2-3
TGTGCCAGCAGTGCGGGGCCTAGCACAGATACGCAGTATTTT
CASSAGPSTDTQYF
>TRBD1|TRBV12-3/TRBV12-4|-|TRBJ2-3
TGTGCCAGCAGGCCGACAGGGGGCAACCCAGATACGCAGTATTTT
CASRPTGGNPDTQYF
>-|TRBV7-2|-|TRBJ2-1
TGTGCCAGCAGCTTAATAGCCCTAGACAACAAGGAGCAGTTCTTC
CASSLIALDNKEQFF
>-|TRBV7-3|-|TRBJ2-2
TGTGCCAGCAGCTTAATCCGTCCCGGGGAGCTGTTTTTT
CASSLIRPGELFF
>-|TRBV20-1|-|TRBJ2-3
TGCAGTGCTAGAGATATCGCCCGGAGCACAGATACGCAGTATTTT
CSARDIARSTDTQYF
>-|TRBV29-1|many|TRBJ2-1
TGCAGCGCCCGAGACACTTGGACCTATAATGAGCAGTTCTTC
CSARDTWTYNEQFF
>TRBD2|TRBV6-6|-|TRBJ2-7
TGTGCCAGCAGTTACTCTCTGGGACTAAATGAGCAGTACTTC
CASSYSLGLNEQYF
>TRBD1|TRBV5-1|-|TRBJ1-1
TGCGCCAGCAGCTGGGGACAGGGGACCCTTATGAACACTGAAGCTTTCTTT
CASSWGQGTLMNTEAFF
>-|TRBV5-5|-|TRBJ2-5
TGTGCCAGCAGCTTCGGCAGATACAAAGAGACCCAGTACTTC
CASSFGRYKETQYF
>-|TRBV5-1|few|TRBJ1-5
TGCGCCAGCAGCTTTACCCCTCTTGGGGCTTCCAATCAGCCCCAGCATTTT
CASSFTPLGASNQPQHF
>TRBD1|TRBV20-1|-|TRBJ2-2
TGCAGTGCTCCGGGACAGGGAGTCACCGGGGAGCTGTTTTTT
CSAPGQGVTGELFF
>TRBD1|TRBV13|-|TRBJ1-1
TGTGCCAGCAGCTTATCCCCTGGACAGGGGGCTACGACTTTCTTT
CASSLSPGQGATTFF
>-|TRBV16|-|TRBJ2-1
TGTGCCAGCAGCCAATCGAGGGGCAGGGCCAATGAGCAGTTCTTC
CASSQSRGRANEQFF
>-|TRBV6-5|few|TRBJ1-1
TGTGCCAGCAGAAATTATTATTCGGAAACCATTGAAGCTTTCTTT
CASRNYYSETIEAFF
>-|TRBV10-3|-|TRBJ2-7
TGTGCCATCAGTGGTCAGGGTCGTCCCTACGAGCAGTACTTC
CAISGQGRPYEQYF
>TRBD2|TRBV20-1|many|TRBJ2-3
TGCAGTGCTAGAGATGGGGCTAGCGGGGAAGGGGCTACGCAGTATTTT
CSARDGASGEGATQYF
>-|TRBV18|many|TRBJ1-2
TGTGCCAGTGGCCGGGAGAATAACTATGGCTACACCTTC
CASGRENNYGYTF
>-|TRBV12-3/TRBV12-4|few|TRBJ1-1
TGTGCCAGCAGTTTAGGGGCGACTGAAGCTTTCTTT
CASSLGATEAFF
>TRBD1|TRBV6-5|few|TRBJ2-7
TGTGCCAGCAGTTTCCTCCGGGACAGGGACGAGCAGTACTTC
CASSFLRDRDEQYF
>-|TRBV6-5|few|TRBJ1-1
TGTGCCAGCAGTAAACCGCTAAGCATGAACACTGAAGCTTTCTTT
CASSKPLSMNTEAFF
>TRBD2|TRBV7-2|few|TRBJ2-1
TGTGCCAGCAGCTTAGCACGGGGGGGTACCTACAATGAGCAGTTCTTC
CASSLARGGTYNEQFF
>TRBD1|TRBV5-1|-|TRBJ2-3
TGCGCCAGCGGCATGGACAGGGGGCGCTTAGATACGCAGTATTTT
CASGMDRGRLDTQYF
>-|TRBV27|-|TRBJ2-3
TGTGCCAACAGTTTAATCCAGCTGGATACGCAGTATTTT
CANSLIQLDTQYF
>-|TRBV4-3|many|TRBJ2-3
TGCGCCAGCAGCCAAGGGGTCGGTAACACAGATACGCAGTATTTT
CASSQGVGNTDTQYF
>-|TRBV6-5|-|TRBJ1-2
TGTGCCAGCACCCGATCTGCCGGCCGGGATTATGGCTACACCTTC
CASTRSAGRDYGYTF
>-|TRBV6-5|few|TRBJ2-3
TGTGCCAGCAGTTGGGGACTGGCTGGCACAGATACGCAGTATTTT
CASSWGLAGTDTQYF
>TRBD1|TRBV4-3|-|TRBJ2-1
TGCGCCAGCAGCCAAGAGCAGGGACAGGGATACGAGCAGTTCTTC
CASSQEQGQGYEQFF
>-|TRBV6-2/TRBV6-3|many|TRBJ2-7
TGTGCCAGCAGCCTCCCAAAAGGAACCTACGAGCAGTACTTC
CASSLPKGTYEQYF
>-|TRBV7-2|-|TRBJ2-1
TGTGCCAGCAGCTTATCTGACCAAAGCTCCTACAATGAGCAGTTCTTC
CASSLSDQSSYNEQFF
>TRBD1|TRBV12-3/TRBV12-4|-|TRBJ1-1
TGTGCCAGCAGTTTTGGAGGGGGCCCCACTGAAGCTTTCTTT
CASSFGGGPTEAFF
>TRBD1|TRBV6-2/TRBV6-3|few|TRBJ1-5
TGTGCCAGCACCGACGACAGGGGGGATCAGCCTCAGCATTTT
CASTDDRGDQPQHF
>-|TRBV2|-|TRBJ2-1
TGTGCCAGCACTGATATTAATGAGCAGTTCTTC
CASTDINEQFF
>TRBD1|TRBV4-1|-|TRBJ2-2
TGCGCCACCCCGGGACAGGGGATCACCGGGGAGCTGTTTTTT
CATPGQGITGELFF
>-|TRBV13|few|TRBJ1-2
TGTGCCAGCAGCTTAGTAACGGATGGAGGCTACACCTTC
CASSLVTDGGYTF
>-|TRBV2|few|TRBJ1-2
TGTGCCAGCAATGACGCATCCCAGGGGTATGGCTACACCTTC
CASNDASQGYGYTF
>TRBD2|TRBV7-8|many|TRBJ2-3
TGTGCCAGCAGCTCCCCTCTAGCGGGGATGACAGATACGCAGTATTTT
CASSSPLAGMTDTQYF
>-|TRBV7-2|-|TRBJ1-1
TGTGCCAGCAGCTCGTCGGTGTGGGCAGGACAGAACACTGAAGCTTTCTTT
CASSSSVWAGQNTEAFF
>-|TRBV12-3/TRBV12-4|few|TRBJ2-7
TGTGCCAGCAGTTGGGCCCGCACCTACGAGCAGTACTTC
CASSWARTYEQYF
>-|TRBV29-1|-|TRBJ2-7
TGCAGCGTTGATACGGGACGGAGCTCCTACAATGAGCAGTACTTC
CSVDTGRSSYNEQYF
>TRBD1|TRBV20-1|-|TRBJ1-2
TGCAGTGCTAGTGGGACAGGGTCGTCGTTTGGCTACACCTTC
CSASGTGSSFGYTF
>-|TRBV4-3|-|TRBJ1-1
TGCGCCAGCAACCAGGAGCGCCCCGGGACAACCAACACTGAAGCTTTCTTT
CASNQERPGTTNTEAFF
>TRBD2|TRBV28|-|TRBJ2-7
TGTGCCAACAGTCCCGGGACTAGCGGGGGGTACAATGAGCAGTACTTC
CANSPGTSGGYNEQYF
>TRBD1|TRBV20-1|few|TRBJ1-5
TGCAGTGCCATCAGGACAGGGAGCAATCAGCCCCAGCATTTT
CSAIRTGSNQPQHF